This T cell receptor (beta chain) derives from a study of T cell responses to AZD1222 COVID-19 vaccine. This clone was counted a few times. Its target is unknown. The same CDR3 can be traced to other DNA sequences in this sample. Study-level results: Clonal diversity was possibly underestimated, and white British individuals and females predominated among donors.

The assay was immunoSEQ multiplex PCR, and TCRdb's table has in-frame clones only and misses some. The repertoire holds 200,000 to 250,000 clones, with approximately 94% as singletons. CDR3 length: 12 residues. Between the trimmed V and J ends, which lost 2 bases and 8 bases, there was a span of 9 bases. Germline loops: CDR1 MRHNA, CDR2 SNTAGT. Material: peripheral blood, obtained on day 0 of MenACWY control vaccination. This sequence joins TRBV6-4 and TRBJ1-2; D gene unclear. This clonotype originated in an adult in good health. The CDR3 protein is CASSDGLRGYTF. The CDR3 bases are TGTGCCAGCAGTGACGGACTTAGGGGCTACACCTTC.